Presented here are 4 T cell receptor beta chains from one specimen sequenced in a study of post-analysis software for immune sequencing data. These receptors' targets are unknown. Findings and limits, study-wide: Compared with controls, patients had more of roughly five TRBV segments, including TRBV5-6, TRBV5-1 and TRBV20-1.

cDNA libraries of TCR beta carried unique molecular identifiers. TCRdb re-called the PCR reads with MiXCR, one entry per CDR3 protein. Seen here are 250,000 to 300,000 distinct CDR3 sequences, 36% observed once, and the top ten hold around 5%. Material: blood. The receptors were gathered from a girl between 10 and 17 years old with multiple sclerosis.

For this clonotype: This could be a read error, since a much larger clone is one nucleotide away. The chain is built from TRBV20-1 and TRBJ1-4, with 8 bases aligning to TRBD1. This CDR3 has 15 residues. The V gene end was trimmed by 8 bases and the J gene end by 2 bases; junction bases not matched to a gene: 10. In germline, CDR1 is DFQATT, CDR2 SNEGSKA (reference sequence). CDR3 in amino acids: CSTTGQGLTNEKLFF. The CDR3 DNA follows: TGCAGTACTACAGGACAGGGACTCACTAATGAAAAACTGTTTTTT.

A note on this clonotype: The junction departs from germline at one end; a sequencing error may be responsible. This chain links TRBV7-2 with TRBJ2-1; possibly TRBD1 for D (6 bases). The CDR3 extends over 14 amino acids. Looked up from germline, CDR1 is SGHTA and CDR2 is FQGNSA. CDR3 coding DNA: TGTGCCTGCAGCTTAGATGCCAGGGGCCCTGGTAAGTTCTTC. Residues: CACSLDARGPGKFF.

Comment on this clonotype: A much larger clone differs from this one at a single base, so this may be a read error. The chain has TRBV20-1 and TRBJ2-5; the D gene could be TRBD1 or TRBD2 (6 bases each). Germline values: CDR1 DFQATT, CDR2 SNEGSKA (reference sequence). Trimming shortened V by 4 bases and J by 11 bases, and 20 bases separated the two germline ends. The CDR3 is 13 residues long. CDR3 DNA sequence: TGCAGTGCTAACGAGGGGGGCCCGAATGAGCAGTACTTC. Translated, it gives CSANEGGPNEQYF.

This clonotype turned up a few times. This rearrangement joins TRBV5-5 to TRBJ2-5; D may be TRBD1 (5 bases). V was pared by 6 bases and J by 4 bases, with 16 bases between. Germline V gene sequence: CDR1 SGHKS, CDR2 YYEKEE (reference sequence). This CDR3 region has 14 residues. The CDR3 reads CASTHSPQGETQYF. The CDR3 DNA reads TGTGCCAGCACCCATTCCCCGCAGGGAGAGACCCAGTACTTC.